This T cell receptor beta chain was profiled in a study of T cell repertoires in cytomegalovirus infection. The germline V and J ends were trimmed by 1 base and 1 base, with 13 bases remaining between them. Germline assignment: CDR1 SGHTA and CDR2 FQGNSA. The CDR3 contains 16 residues. TCRdb independently ran MiXCR on the reads; one entry per CDR3 protein. This sample yields about 450,000 distinct CDR3 sequences, of which approximately 31% are seen a single time; approximately 15% belongs to the top ten. This clonotype has ten or more counts. The rearrangement joins TRBV7-2 to TRBJ2-5; D is unresolved. The sample consisted of PBMCs. This clonotype was obtained from a human donor in good health (CMV status not recorded). Some clones in this sample may be carry-over from other donors' samples. The CDR3 loop reads CASSLGGAGGQETQYF. CDR3 nucleotide sequence: TGTGCCAGCAGCTTAGGAGGAGCTGGCGGCCAAGAGACCCAGTACTTC.